The TCR beta chain under discussion was sequenced for a study of PD-L1 blockade in urothelial cancer (dated by TCRdb to 2016 to 2017). Study-level background: Every patient began therapy at some point between 2014 and 2015 and was given atezolizumab 1,200 mg intravenously every 3 weeks. About 90% of the roughly 30 patients were identified as males with urothelial cancer of bladder origin, and a prior smoking history was reported by 18 of 29 patients. An ECOG performance status of 0 or 1 was recorded for the patients, and 0 to 3 prior chemotherapy regimens had been received by the patients. Blood samples were analyzed at 3 weeks after treatment start (second dose) and at 6 weeks after treatment start. Blood samples gave median yields of around 140,000 T cells and tens of thousands of unique TCRs, along with a median clonality of around 0.08. The study, an exploratory multi-omic analysis, examined somatic, immune and clinical correlates of response to PD-L1 blockade with atezolizumab in urothelial cancer. Pretreatment tumor samples and matched peripheral blood, collected serially before and after atezolizumab treatment, underwent TCR sequencing. Durable clinical benefit meant progression-free survival longer than 6 months, and TCR features were also tested against progression-free and overall survival. Whole exome sequencing and RNA sequencing of pretreatment tumors were performed alongside TCR sequencing in the same patients. About 10 patients achieved durable clinical benefit and around 19 did not. Around 30 patients had pretreatment blood TCR-seq, around 25 had at least one posttreatment blood collection, and around 25 had tumor TCR-seq.

A note on this clone: Its antigen remains undetermined. Base-call qualities are not available, and no considerably larger clone is one nucleotide away.

Findings and caveats that apply to the study as a whole: Because the sample size was small (n ≈ 29) and many exploratory analyses were performed, the results are intended to be hypothesis-generating. A pretreatment peripheral blood TCR clonality below the median was linked to improved progression-free and overall survival. Greater expansion of tumor-associated TCR clones in peripheral blood 3 weeks after the start of treatment was observed in patients with durable benefit (n of about 24, p = 0.022).

Synthetic TCR analog templates were spiked into each PCR to estimate absolute template abundance from read counts. The immunoSEQ assay was used to amplify TCRbeta CDR3 regions from genomic DNA with bias-controlled V and J gene primers. Sequencing of rearranged TCRbeta segments was done at approximately 20X coverage. Turning to the authors' computational methods: Sequencing errors were corrected by clustering, and CDR3s were annotated against IMGT so that V, D and J genes could be assigned. Out-of-frame and stop-codon sequences were excluded, and only productive TCRbeta rearrangements were used in downstream analyses. To compute clonality, Shannon entropy was normalized by the log of the number of unique productive sequences and then subtracted from one. Clones differing between time points or between blood and tumor were identified by Fisher's exact test with Benjamini-Hochberg correction at adjusted p below 0.01. Drawn from immuneACCESS, this table holds only the in-frame rearrangements with V and J called that TCRdb kept. Clones are partly lost; checked studies trace under half to an unresolved V gene and leave the rest unexplained. Clonal size and the V and J genes are those of that table, whereas D and trimming came from the DNA. Within this sample are 90,000 to 120,000 clones, with over 75% of them counted one time only. Clones ranked in the top ten supply 2.4% of the sample.

V lost 4 bases and J lost 7 bases, and the count of bases not matched to a germline gene is 9. The germline V gene provides CDR1 SGHVS and CDR2 FNYEAQ. The CDR3 numbers 16 residues from cysteine through phenylalanine. Only CDR3 DNA is held: 48 bases, read in frame from base 1. A cohort of more than 25 patients with locally advanced or metastatic urothelial carcinoma, treated at Memorial Sloan Kettering on a trial protocol, was included. Peripheral blood mononuclear cells were collected pretreatment and during treatment, with between 1 and 8 total time points per patient. The Qiagen DNeasy Blood extraction kit was used to purify genomic DNA from total PBMCs and tumor samples. PBMCs were collected pretreatment and during treatment, and were isolated and stored as previously described.

The sequence joins TRBV7-6 to TRBJ2-1; the central 11 bases match TRBD2. Sequencing was performed on PBMCs, taken around atezolizumab (anti-PD-L1) treatment. This receptor was taken from a man between 50 and 59 years old with urothelial cancer. The nucleotides read TGTGCCAGCAGCTACTTAGCGGGAGGGAGTCTTAATGAGCAGTTCTTC. Its translation reads: CASSYLAGGSLNEQFF.